Listed here is a single TCR beta chain. What this receptor recognizes is not known. Nothing much larger sits one base from this clone, and base qualities are not available. The donors were healthy, HIV-negative adults with no recently reported acute infections or vaccinations. Only Caucasian adults living in Nashville, Tennessee, USA were represented among the donors. CD4+ T cells were enriched by magnetic negative selection, after which naive cells were positively selected on CD45RA and the negative fraction was taken as the memory subset. After blood collection by leukapheresis, PBMCs were isolated using Ficoll-Histopaque density gradient centrifugation and then cryopreserved in the vapor phase of liquid nitrogen. Analytical flow cytometry was used to check the purity and quantity of each magnetically sorted T cell population. Each sorted fraction had its genomic DNA isolated and then quantified by UV absorbance on a Nanodrop 2000c.

Using the deep immunoSEQ assay, TCR CDR3 regions were amplified from genomic DNA by multiplex PCR. Extracted genomic DNA from each cell subset was spread evenly across all wells of several immunoSEQ 96-well plates, with each plate serving as a replicate. For sorted subsets, roughly 200 ng of genomic DNA, equivalent to roughly 33,000 T cell genomes, went into each replicate PCR. Purified libraries were quantified with a Qubit 3.0 fluorometer, sized on a Bioanalyzer 2100, and re-quantified with the KAPA Library Quantification kit. A separate single-read 150-cycle Illumina NextSeq 550 flow cell was used to sequence each immunoSEQ 96-well plate. The study's own analysis went as follows. Because the immunoSEQ output held only junctional sequences and lacked quality scores, the filtering could not match the filtering applied to full-length reads. To assign V/J genes and CDR3, sequences were annotated against IMGT germline references using PyIR, a Python wrapper for IgBLAST v1.9. Reads with weak V/J assignments (E-value above 1e-6), missing CDR3, stop codons, out-of-frame junctions, or ambiguous translated residues were removed. A V3J clonotype was defined by an identical inferred V gene, J gene, and CDR3 amino acid sequence. The percentage overlap between two repertoires was calculated by dividing the number of shared unique clonotypes by the size of the smaller repertoire. Repertoire richness was assessed with RTK rarefaction, the Chao1 estimator, and Recon v2.1 estimates of unobserved clonotypes. For all TCRbeta clonotypes obtained by the gDNA method from a few donors, generation probabilities were computed with OLGA. What TCRdb holds here is the immuneACCESS table cut down to in-frame rearrangements. Part of the clones is not present; checked against another copy, under half of the missing clones reflect an unresolved V gene, and the others are unexplained. The D gene and trimming were derived from the DNA, and the V and J assignments and clone size from that table. The sample includes roughly 1,500,000 clones, with around 98.5% observed a single time. The ten largest clones represent over 0.3% of the sample.

From the cysteine through the phenylalanine, the CDR3 covers 11 amino acids. The sequence is cut down to CDR3 DNA, 33 bases in frame from base 1. Via the germline V gene (reference sequence), CDR1 is DFQATT and CDR2 SNEGSKA. V and J lose 4 bases and 5 bases, and a span of 7 bases separates them. This sample stems from a study of shared clonotypes between healthy human individuals (dated by TCRdb to about 2020). Notes on the research overall: The cohort comprised a couple of women and a few men aged 18 to 49 years. To estimate repertoire size and how much clonotype sharing occurs between individuals, the study deeply sequenced the blood TCR repertoires of several healthy adults. To increase sequencing depth and limit assay-specific biases, TCR repertoire library preparation and sequencing were carried out by different laboratories using diverse techniques. For each donor, CD4 naive and CD4 memory were each given three plates, CD8 naive was given two plates, and CD8 memory was given one plate. Each donor's leukapheresis produced roughly between about 0.85 and 10 billion PBMCs.

Findings and caveats that apply to the study as a whole: Sampling was restricted to blood, and TCR repertoires in tissues likely differ from the TCR repertoires found in blood. Rarefaction of sorted-subset datasets indicated incomplete sequencing despite the large sequencing depth. Compared with non-shared clonotypes, clonotypes shared by all four sorted-subset donors had higher generation probabilities. Pairwise subsampling indicated that sequencing depth was expected to affect the degree of clonotype sharing among donors. The genetic and exposure-history diversity represented was limited by the small number of donors. Across a few donors, about 5.2% of naive CD4, approximately 3.6% of naive CD8, around 2.5% of memory CD4, and 0.4% of memory CD8 clonotypes were shared. Larger estimated clonotype richness was generally found for naive subsets than for memory subsets.

In this chain, TRBV20-1 is recombined with TRBJ2-3; the D gene is not confidently resolved. This receptor was taken from a man aged 25 to 40 in good health. Sequences were obtained from naive CD4+ T cells sorted from blood. Per the publication, the cell subset or site label means: CD45RA+ positively selected. The sequenced DNA is TGCAGTGCTATTCAGGTAGATACGCAGTATTTT. Translated, it reads CSAIQVDTQYF.